This T cell receptor (beta chain) derives from a study of graft-versus-host responses after intestinal transplantation. Per the germline V gene, CDR1 is SGHRS and CDR2 is YFSETQ. Trimming removed 5 bases from V and 2 bases from J, with 13 bases in between. This CDR3 has 14 residues. Sequencing used immunoSEQ multiplex PCR; TCRdb keeps in-frame clones, though not all of them. The sample has some 18,000 clones; over 35% are singletons. The table lists this clone with a few counts. A sort after the reaction isolated proliferating CFSE-low CD3+CD4+ and CD3+CD8+ responders. The chain is built from TRBV5-1 and TRBJ1-1, with a tentative D call TRBD1 (5 bases). The material was alloreactive CD4+ T cells from a mixed lymphocyte reaction culture, obtained before intestinal transplant. Subset in this sample: CFSE-low proliferating T cells sorted from roughly six-day pre-transplant mixed lymphocyte reaction (GvH or HvG direction). The sequence derives from a human patient who received an intestinal transplant. The CDR3 DNA follows: TGCGCCAGCAGTCGGGGGGGGGATAACACTGAAGCTTTCTTT. Translation gives CASSRGGDNTEAFF.